The T cell receptor beta chain described here comes from a study of beta chain features in type 1 diabetes. Study outcomes and limitations: Moderate yet significant TCRB CDR3 shortening was seen in Type 1 diabetes patients in all four CD4+ subsets.

About this clone itself: The antigen is not known.

Unmatched junction bases numbered 8, after V lost 6 bases and J lost 7 bases. Germline CDR1 is MNHNS and CDR2 is SASEGT. The CDR3 has 14 residues. cDNA synthesis used the whole RNA isolate, giving expressed TCRB sequences. Generated by immunoSEQ multiplex PCR, the TCRdb table keeps only in-frame clones and is missing some. The data contain some 150,000 clones, approximately 8.7% of them singletons. This sequence originates from a woman aged 25 to 39 with type 1 diabetes. The material sequenced was central memory CD4+ T cells from blood. The rearrangement joins TRBV6-1 to TRBJ1-5; 8 positions agree with TRBD1. CDR3 amino acids: CASRDPGGVQPQHF. In DNA, the CDR3 is TGTGCCAGCAGAGACCCAGGGGGCGTCCAGCCCCAGCATTTT.